These 29 T cell receptor beta chains were sequenced from one sample in a study of blood T cell repertoires in COVID-19. Here immunoSEQ multiplex PCR was the method, and the copy in TCRdb shows in-frame clones only, minus some. The sample shows fewer than 200,000 clones, about four fifths of them seen only once. The sequenced material came from peripheral blood. Receptors were obtained from a woman aged 60-75 years with COVID-19, enrolled during active disease.

The chain uses TRBV15 and TRBJ2-1; the match to TRBD2 covers 7 bases. CDR3 size: 13 residues. V gave up 3 bases and J gave up 8 bases; unmatched junction bases: 4. Germline V CDR1 and CDR2: LNHNV, YYDKDF (reference sequence). For the CDR3, the DNA is TGTGCCACCAGCAGGGGGGGGTGGGATGAGCAGTTCTTC. This encodes CATSRGGWDEQFF.

Comments on this clone: One junction end does not reproduce the germline sequence, and a read error may be involved. The CDR3 is CVSSLETRPYNEQFF. As DNA, the CDR3 is TGTGTCAGCAGCTTAGAGACTAGGCCCTACAATGAGCAGTTCTTC. The J gene is TRBJ2-1, the V gene TRBV7-2, with D perhaps matching TRBD2 (6 bases). CDR1 is SGHTA, CDR2 FQGNSA, per germline. This CDR3 comprises 15 residues.

The gene calls are TRBV2 and TRBJ1-2; D is possibly TRBD1 (6 bases). Germline V lookup: CDR1 SNHLY, CDR2 FYNNEI. CDR3 length equals 12 residues. Written as DNA, the CDR3 is TGTGCGGGGGCCAGAGATAACTATGGCTACACCTTC. Encoded protein: CAGARDNYGYTF.

This chain uses TRBV7-9 with TRBJ2-7, with 10 bases lining up with TRBD1. J was trimmed by 5 bases and V by 5 bases; bases with no gene match: 6. The V gene's germline CDR1 is SEHNR and CDR2 FQNEAQ (reference sequence). The CDR3 has 14 amino acids. The CDR3 sequence is CASSRGQGRNEQYV. In DNA, the CDR3 is TGTGCCAGCAGCCGGGGACAGGGGAGAAACGAGCAGTACGTC.

V gene TRBV28 combines with J gene TRBJ1-1, with unresolved D. V gave up 4 bases and J gave up 4 bases, with 16 bases separating them. CDR3 length: 15 residues. The germline V gene encodes CDR1 MDHEN and CDR2 SYDVKM. The CDR3 loop reads CASSSPGGERTEAFF. The CDR3 bases are TGTGCCAGCAGTTCCCCCGGTGGGGAGCGCACTGAAGCTTTCTTT.

This sequence joins TRBV7-9 and TRBJ2-2, with TRBD1 as a possible D gene (6 bases). The CDR3 has 14 amino acids. Per the germline V gene, CDR1 is SEHNR and CDR2 is FQNEAQ (reference sequence). Trimming stripped 7 bases from V and 5 bases from J, with 14 bases between. The CDR3 DNA follows: TGTGCCAGCACCCTAGGGGGTAAAACCGGGGAGCTGTTTTTT. Protein: CASTLGGKTGELFF.

In its sample, this clone was seen once. This chain joins TRBV29-1 and TRBJ1-1; weak D call: TRBD1 (5 bases). Germline V CDR1 and CDR2: SQVTM, ANQGSEA. V gave up 3 bases and J gave up 0 bases, with 14 bases separating them. The CDR3 totals 15 residues. Here the CDR3 reads CSVEARRGLNTEAFF. The CDR3 DNA is TGCAGCGTTGAGGCGAGAAGGGGCTTGAACACTGAAGCTTTCTTT.

This sequence joins TRBV15 and TRBJ2-5; maybe TRBD1 (5 bases). V lost 4 bases to trimming and J lost 4 bases, with 10 bases between them. Germline loops: CDR1 LNHNV, CDR2 YYDKDF (reference sequence). This CDR3 region has 13 residues. CDR3 in DNA: TGTGCCACCAGCATCGGACAAGTAGAGACCCAGTACTTC. This translates into CATSIGQVETQYF.

This chain connects TRBV11-2 to TRBJ2-2, with a possible D match to TRBD1 (5 bases). Trimming pared 3 bases from V and 6 bases from J, leaving 11 bases between. CDR1 is SGHAT and CDR2 is FQNNGV in the germline V gene. The CDR3 is made up of 14 amino acids. CDR3 bases: TGTGCCAGCAGCTTCAGGGAAGGGGCCGGGGAGCTGTTTTTT. This gives the protein CASSFREGAGELFF.

The V gene is TRBV28, the J gene TRBJ1-5, with 9 bases that match TRBD1. Trimming at V came to 6 bases and at J to 5 bases, leaving 11 bases not matched to a gene. The germline V gene encodes CDR1 MDHEN and CDR2 SYDVKM. The CDR3 totals 16 residues. CDR3 nucleotides: TGTGCCAGCAGAGGTACGGGACAGGGCGGTTATCAGCCCCAGCATTTT. Protein sequence: CASRGTGQGGYQPQHF.

This rearrangement joins TRBV27 to TRBJ2-2; 16 nucleotides agree with TRBD2. The CDR3 totals 18 residues. V was pared by 4 bases and J by 7 bases, with 9 bases of the junction left unmatched. CDR1 MNHEY and CDR2 SMNVEV come from the germline V gene (reference sequence). Here the CDR3 reads CASSSTGTSGGAIGELFF. In DNA form, the CDR3 reads TGTGCCAGCAGTTCAACCGGGACTAGCGGGGGGGCCATCGGGGAGCTGTTTTTT.

The chain joins TRBV5-4 to TRBJ2-5, with a tentative D call TRBD1 (6 bases). The CDR3 length is 14 residues. Germline CDR1 and CDR2: SGHNT and YYREEE (reference sequence). The germline V and J ends were trimmed by 1 base and 3 bases, with 10 bases remaining between them. The DNA of the CDR3 is TGTGCCAGCAGCTTGTCAGGGGTAAAAGAGACCCAGTACTTC. It is translated as CASSLSGVKETQYF.

The chain uses TRBV6-6 and TRBJ1-1; no clear D. CDR1 MNHNY and CDR2 SVGAGI come from the germline V gene (reference sequence). Trimming left V 2 bases short and J 11 bases short, with 15 bases between. CDR3 length: 13 amino acids. The CDR3 is CASSYRYSAVAFF. Written as DNA, the CDR3 is TGTGCCAGCAGTTACCGGTATTCAGCGGTGGCTTTCTTT.

This chain uses TRBV5-4 with TRBJ1-4; possible D gene TRBD1, 6 bases. The CDR3 is made up of 14 amino acids. V lost 0 bases and J 8 bases, leaving 11 bases between the germline ends. Per the germline V gene, CDR1 is SGHNT and CDR2 is YYREEE (reference sequence). The CDR3 loop reads CASSLEGEVEKLFF. CDR3 bases: TGTGCCAGCAGCTTGGAGGGGGAAGTCGAAAAACTGTTTTTT. The entire variable domain, with the rest obtained from reference TRBV5-4 and TRBJ1-4, is as follows: ETGVTQSPTHLIKTRGQQVTLRCSSQSGHNTVSWYQQALGQGPQFIFQYYREEENGRGNFPPRFSGLQFPNYSSELNVNALELDDSALYLCASSLEGEVEKLFFGSGTQLSVL.

The rearrangement links TRBV16 to TRBJ1-5; D not certain. The ends were cut back, 8 bases at V and 5 bases at J, with 13 bases in the middle. Germline loops: CDR1 KGHSY, CDR2 FQNENV. This CDR3 spans 13 amino acids. The CDR3 coding sequence is TGTGCCAGCGGCAAGGGAGGAGATCAGCCCCAGCATTTT. Translating gives CASGKGGDQPQHF.

The chain uses TRBV11-2 and TRBJ2-7; possibly TRBD2 for D (6 bases). With 10 bases removed from V and 6 bases from J, the gap between germline ends came to 25 bases. This CDR3 has 15 residues. Looked up from germline, CDR1 is SGHAT and CDR2 is FQNNGV. The CDR3 loop reads CATASRGSGLREQYF. The CDR3 DNA is TGTGCCACCGCTTCCCGGGGGTCTGGCCTTCGCGAGCAGTACTTC. Drawing the rest from reference TRBV11-2 and TRBJ2-7, the complete variable domain is EAGVAQSPRYKIIEKRQSVAFWCNPISGHATLYWYQQILGQGPKLLIQFQNNGVVDDSQLPKDRFSAERLKGVDSTLKIQPAKLEDSAVYLCATASRGSGLREQYFGPGTRLTVT.

The rearrangement links TRBV29-1 to TRBJ2-7, with D possibly matching TRBD2 (6 bases). The V and J ends lost 4 bases and 6 bases respectively, with 19 bases between them. Per germline, CDR1 SQVTM and CDR2 ANQGSEA. The CDR3 is 14 residues long. CDR3: CSVASGLGPGEQYF. The CDR3 nucleotides are TGCAGCGTTGCGTCGGGACTGGGTCCGGGCGAGCAGTACTTC.

The genes are TRBV7-3 and TRBJ2-1, with a tentative D call TRBD1 (6 bases). The CDR3 is made up of 13 amino acids. The V end lost 5 bases, the J end lost 8 bases, and 13 bases lay between the germline ends. Germline CDR1 is SGHTA and CDR2 is FQGTGA. The CDR3 protein is CASSRNREHEQFF. DNA for the CDR3: TGTGCCAGCAGCAGAAACAGGGAGCATGAGCAGTTCTTC.

The genes are TRBV7-8 and TRBJ2-2; D is ambiguous. The CDR3 spans 15 residues. Trimming shortened V by 6 bases and J by 4 bases, and 15 bases separated the two germline ends. Germline V gives CDR1 SGHVS, CDR2 FQNEAQ. CDR3 nucleotide sequence: TGTGCCAGCAGGGCTAGTGAGTCGCCCACCGGGGAGCTGTTTTTT. This translates into CASRASESPTGELFF.

The rearrangement joins TRBV7-6 to TRBJ2-3, with D tentatively TRBD1 (6 bases). CDR1 and CDR2 from the germline V gene are SGHVS and FNYEAQ. The V end lost 8 bases, the J end lost 8 bases, and 20 bases lay between the germline ends. The CDR3 length is 14 residues. CDR3 loop: CASVPGHNLITQYF. CDR3 DNA: TGTGCCAGCGTCCCGGGACACAACCTGATTACGCAGTATTTT.

This chain joins TRBV28 and TRBJ2-7; the D gene is possibly TRBD1 (5 bases). Germline V CDR1 and CDR2: MDHEN, SYDVKM. The CDR3 extends over 12 amino acids. Trimming stripped 2 bases from V and 12 bases from J, with 14 bases between. CDR3 nucleotide sequence: TGTGCCAGCAGTTTAGGAAACAGGATTTTGTACGTC. Translated, it gives CASSLGNRILYV.

The chain uses TRBV5-1 and TRBJ2-1; TRBD1 agrees at 9 bases. V dropped 4 bases and J dropped 10; count of bases not matched to a gene: 9. From germline, CDR1 is SGHRS and CDR2 YFSETQ. There are 14 residues in the CDR3. CDR3 coding DNA: TGCGCCAGCAGCCGGGGACAGGGCAGCGGAGAGCAGTTCTTC. Protein product: CASSRGQGSGEQFF.

The V gene is TRBV27, the J gene TRBJ2-7; D might be TRBD1 (6 bases). CDR3 length: 16 amino acids. Germline V CDR1 and CDR2: MNHEY, SMNVEV (reference sequence). The V gene lost 6 bases and the J gene lost 4 bases, with 22 bases spanning the gap. The CDR3 protein is CASRAPRGFGLYEQYF. In DNA form, the CDR3 reads TGTGCCAGCAGGGCTCCTAGGGGGTTCGGCCTTTACGAGCAGTACTTC.

The chain employs TRBV7-2 and TRBJ1-4; D is unclear. V lost 1 base, J lost 7 bases, and 10 bases lay in between. The germline V gene encodes CDR1 SGHTA and CDR2 FQGNSA. The CDR3 contains 14 residues. The CDR3 protein is CASSLGPRREKLFF. In DNA, the CDR3 is TGTGCCAGCAGCTTAGGACCTAGGCGTGAAAAACTGTTTTTT.

The chain uses TRBV19 and TRBJ1-1; D perhaps matches TRBD1 (6 bases). The length of the CDR3 is 14 residues. The ends were cut back, 4 bases at V and 5 bases at J, with 14 bases in the middle. From germline, CDR1 is LNHDA and CDR2 SQIVND (reference sequence). The CDR3 loop reads CASSKRDKGTEAFF. CDR3 coding DNA: TGTGCCAGTAGTAAACGGGACAAGGGGACTGAAGCTTTCTTT.

This clone came up once. This chain links TRBV30 with TRBJ1-2; 7 bases match TRBD1. The CDR3 consists of 12 residues. With V trimmed by 8 bases and J by 4 bases, 7 bases remained unmatched. CDR1 is GTSNPN, CDR2 SVGIG, per germline (reference sequence). CDR3 DNA sequence: TGTGCCGGCCGGGACAGCACCTATGGCTACACCTTC. As protein: CAGRDSTYGYTF.

The table lists this clone with a count of one. V and J are TRBV27 and TRBJ2-7; 9 nucleotides agree with TRBD1. Germline V gives CDR1 MNHEY, CDR2 SMNVEV (reference sequence). Trimming cost V 1 base and J 6 bases; bases outside gene matches: 10. The CDR3 contains 16 residues. The CDR3 here is CASSLFLGQGIREQYF. For the CDR3, the DNA is TGTGCCAGCAGTTTATTCTTGGGACAGGGAATACGCGAGCAGTACTTC.

The genes are TRBV6-1 and TRBJ1-5, with D possibly being TRBD1 (6 bases). The ends were cut back, 2 bases at V and 4 bases at J, with 18 bases in the middle. CDR3 length equals 17 residues. Germline V gives CDR1 MNHNS, CDR2 SASEGT. The CDR3 loop is CASSERRGQTLNQPQHF. In DNA form, the CDR3 reads TGTGCCAGCAGTGAAAGGCGAGGACAGACCTTAAATCAGCCCCAGCATTTT.

V usage is TRBV7-2 and J usage is TRBJ2-1, with 11 bases lining up with TRBD2. Germline trimming cut 0 bases from V and 4 bases from J; bases unmatched to any gene: 5. Germline V gene sequence: CDR1 SGHTA, CDR2 FQGNSA. CDR3 length: 17 residues. The DNA for the CDR3 is TGTGCCAGCAGCTTAGCTAGTAGCGGGAGGGGATACAATGAGCAGTTCTTC. Its protein product is CASSLASSGRGYNEQFF.